The 31 T cell receptor beta chains presented below share a single source sample, sequenced in a study of vaccination and CD4 T cells after COVID-19 (dated by TCRdb to the early 2020s). The treatment or condition label, read with the paper, signifies: approximately nine-day PBMC culture with coronavirus spike peptide pools or control peptides (ViraFEST assay). Preparation of the library involved PCR. Data came from an Illumina iSeq 100. TCR sequencing of DNA from cultured CD4+ T cells used the Oncomine TCR Beta short-read assay at the Johns Hopkins FTIC core. TCRdb passed the public sequencing reads through fastp at Q25 and MiXCR, retaining productive beta sequences. Entries are consolidated by CDR3 protein sequence, retaining the most common genes and DNA. For this sample there are about 9,700 distinct CDR3 sequences; roughly two thirds appear just once. The ten largest clones capture 37% of the sample.

Their antigens are not known. The sequenced sample was CD4+ T cells from blood, cultured in vitro. The receptors derive from a human donor who had recovered from COVID-19.

The rearrangement joins TRBV6-5 to TRBJ2-7, with 7 bases aligning to TRBD2. Losses at the gene ends were 4 bases for V and 6 bases for J; bases not matched to a gene: 9. The CDR3 runs to 14 residues. The germline gives CDR1 MNHEY, CDR2 SVGAGI. CDR3 DNA: TGTGCCAGCAGTTTTGCGGGAGTTCCGGCCGAGCAGTACTTC. It is translated as CASSFAGVPAEQYF.

This clonotype occurred a few times. The chain links TRBV2 to TRBJ1-1; 10 positions match TRBD1. CDR1 is SNHLY, CDR2 FYNNEI, per germline. Trimming removed 5 bases from V and 5 bases from J; junction bases left unmatched: 2. The CDR3 is 13 amino acids. CDR3 residues: CASSWTGGTEAFF. In DNA, the CDR3 is TGTGCCAGCAGTTGGACAGGGGGAACTGAAGCTTTCTTT.

This clonotype was seen only once. The rearrangement uses TRBV20-1 and TRBJ2-7, with D unclear. This CDR3 spans 14 amino acids. From germline, CDR1 is DFQATT and CDR2 SNEGSKA (reference sequence). The V end was cut by 3 bases, the J end by 0 bases, with 12 bases between. The CDR3 DNA reads as TGCAGTGCTAGGCGGTCCTCGGGCTCCTACGAGCAGTACTTC. Amino acid sequence: CSARRSSGSYEQYF.

The V gene is TRBV12-3 or TRBV12-4, the J gene TRBJ1-1, with D unresolved. The CDR3 contains 13 residues. The V end was cut by 6 bases, the J end by 0 bases, with 8 bases between. The CDR3 nucleotides read TGTGCCAGCAGCGTAACAGTGAACACTGAAGCTTTCTTT. As protein: CASSVTVNTEAFF.

V gene TRBV6-1 combines with J gene TRBJ2-7, with 8 bases lining up with TRBD1. The germline gives CDR1 MNHNS, CDR2 SASEGT. The V and J ends lost 5 bases and 0 bases, in that order; junction bases with no gene match: 9. There are 16 residues in the CDR3. This CDR3 is CASSPRTGKFSYEQYF. CDR3 in DNA: TGTGCCAGCAGTCCACGGACAGGGAAGTTCTCCTACGAGCAGTACTTC.

This sequence joins TRBV28 and TRBJ1-2; D is possibly TRBD1 (5 bases). The CDR3 sequence is 13 residues long. Germline CDR1 MDHEN, CDR2 SYDVKM. V lost 9 bases and J 4 bases, leaving 15 bases between the germline ends. CDR3 sequence reads: CASLTAMGYGYTF. Written as DNA, the CDR3 is TGTGCCAGTCTGACAGCGATGGGCTATGGCTACACCTTC.

In this sample, this clonotype turned up a few times. The chain couples TRBV20-1 to TRBJ1-1; D gene uncertain. Germline lookup yields CDR1 DFQATT and CDR2 SNEGSKA (reference sequence). Trimming shortened V by 6 bases and J by 0 bases, and 11 bases separated the two germline ends. The CDR3 consists of 13 residues. CDR3 region: CSASAAMNTEAFF. In DNA, the CDR3 is TGCAGTGCCAGCGCAGCCATGAACACTGAAGCTTTCTTT.

The chain couples TRBV20-1 to TRBJ2-5; D possibly corresponds to TRBD2 (5 bases). Deletions cut 1 base from V and 5 bases from J, with 11 bases between. Per germline, CDR1 DFQATT and CDR2 SNEGSKA (reference sequence). The CDR3 is 13 amino acids. Here the CDR3 DNA reads TGCAGTGCTAGAGCCCCTAGCACCGAGACCCAGTACTTC. Its translation: CSARAPSTETQYF.

The gene calls are TRBV2 and TRBJ1-3, with D possibly being TRBD1 (6 bases). The CDR3 has 13 residues. The V end was cut by 4 bases, the J end by 4 bases, with 8 bases between. The V gene's germline CDR1 is SNHLY and CDR2 FYNNEI. This CDR3 is CASSGTVGNTIYF. The CDR3, as DNA: TGTGCCAGCAGTGGGACAGTCGGAAACACCATATATTTT.

As concerns this clonotype: One end of the junction fails to match germline, which may point to a read error. The J gene is TRBJ1-2, the V gene TRBV19; 7 bases match TRBD1. The CDR3 runs to 11 residues. CDR1 LNHDA and CDR2 SQIVND come from the germline V gene (reference sequence). The CDR3 here is CASSLGTVRGF. CDR3 nucleotide sequence: TGTGCCAGTAGCCTCGGGACAGTCCGGGGCTTC.

The chain couples TRBV5-3 to TRBJ2-7; 7 bases align to TRBD2. TRBV5-3 is recorded as an ORF, its role being uncertain. This CDR3 comprises 17 residues. V lost 4 bases to trimming and J lost 3 bases; unmatched junction nucleotides: 16. The CDR3 nucleotides read TGTGCCAGAAGCCTCGCAGGGACTAAATTCCCCCTCTACGAGCAGTACTTC. Residues: CARSLAGTKFPLYEQYF.

The gene calls are TRBV28 and TRBJ1-1; D uncertain. The CDR3 loop spans 13 amino acids. CDR1 MDHEN and CDR2 SYDVKM come from the germline V gene. V dropped 7 bases and J dropped 3 bases, with 12 bases sitting between them. The CDR3, as DNA: TGTGCCAGCACCTTCCTTTTACACACTGAAGCTTTCTTT. It is translated as CASTFLLHTEAFF.

This chain uses TRBV11-3 with TRBJ1-3; no definite D call. V gave up 2 bases and J gave up 4 bases, with 6 bases separating them. The CDR3 length is 13 residues. Germline V gene data show CDR1 as SGHNT and CDR2 as YENEEA. CDR3: CASSLREGNTIYF. CDR3 coding DNA: TGTGCCAGCAGCTTACGGGAGGGAAACACCATATATTTT. Variable domain in full (rest from reference TRBV11-3 and TRBJ1-3): EAGVVQSPRYKIIEKKQPVAFWCNPISGHNTLYWYLQNLGQGPELLIRYENEEAVDDSQLPKDRFSAERLKGVDSTLKIQPAELGDSAVYLCASSLREGNTIYFGEGSWLTVV.

The chain is built from TRBV11-3 and TRBJ2-1; TRBD1 agrees at 11 bases. In germline, CDR1 is SGHNT, CDR2 YENEEA. The CDR3 extends over 18 amino acids. V lost 1 base, J lost 5 bases, and 10 bases stayed unmatched. This CDR3 reads CASSLVFGQGAFDNEQFF. Here the CDR3 DNA reads TGTGCCAGCAGCTTAGTGTTCGGACAGGGGGCTTTTGACAATGAGCAGTTCTTC.

The chain couples TRBV6-1 to TRBJ1-6, with 7 positions matching TRBD1. CDR3 length: 15 residues. The V segment lost 6 bases and the J segment 5 bases; nucleotides outside the gene matches: 7. Per germline, CDR1 MNHNS and CDR2 SASEGT. The CDR3, as DNA: TGTGCCAGCAGCCTGGGGGGGACAGATAATTCACCCCTCCACTTT. It encodes CASSLGGTDNSPLHF.

CDR3 bases: TGTGCCAGTAAGAGAAGGGGGTGGGATCAGCCCCAGCATTTT. It yields the protein CASKRRGWDQPQHF. This sequence joins TRBV19 and TRBJ1-5, with a possible D match to TRBD1 (6 bases). Germline CDR1 is LNHDA and CDR2 is SQIVND (reference sequence). Trimming cost V 7 bases and J 5 bases, with 15 bases left between them. This CDR3 spans 14 amino acids.

The V gene is TRBV7-2, the J gene TRBJ1-1, with 7 bases fitting TRBD1. V was clipped by 5 bases and J by 0 bases; unmatched bases: 6. The CDR3 extends over 15 amino acids. CDR1 and CDR2 (germline): SGHTA, FQGNSA. The CDR3 here is CASSLLGGMNTEAFF. DNA for the CDR3: TGTGCCAGCAGCCTCCTAGGGGGCATGAACACTGAAGCTTTCTTT.

The V call is TRBV19, the J call TRBJ2-5; TRBD1 matches at 9 bases. From germline, CDR1 is LNHDA and CDR2 SQIVND (reference sequence). This CDR3 is 15 amino acids long. V lost 4 bases to trimming and J lost 3 bases; unmatched junction nucleotides: 6. As DNA, the CDR3 is TGTGCCAGTAGTACCCCCAGGACAGGGGAAGAGACCCAGTACTTC. This sequence encodes CASSTPRTGEETQYF. Using reference TRBV19 and TRBJ2-5 for the parts outside the CDR3, the full variable domain is DGGITQSPKYLFRKEGQNVTLSCEQNLNHDAMYWYRQDPGQGLRLIYYSQIVNDFQKGDIAEGYSVSREKKESFPLTVTSAQKNPTAFYLCASSTPRTGEETQYFGPGTRLLVL.

The chain recombines TRBV20-1 with TRBJ1-2; 8 bases agree with TRBD1. The germline V gene encodes CDR1 DFQATT and CDR2 SNEGSKA (reference sequence). V gave up 3 bases and J gave up 1 base; unmatched junction bases: 10. The CDR3 consists of 16 residues. CDR3 nucleotides: TGCAGTGCTAGGATGACCGGGACAGGTCTTAACTATGGCTACACCTTC. Its protein is CSARMTGTGLNYGYTF.

This chain connects TRBV7-9 to TRBJ1-1; D ambiguous. Germline assignment: CDR1 SEHNR and CDR2 FQNEAQ (reference sequence). Between the trimmed V and J ends, which lost 5 bases and 1 base, there was a span of 14 bases. The CDR3 loop spans 15 amino acids. The CDR3 sequence: CASSRWVTANTEAFF. CDR3 DNA sequence: TGTGCCAGCAGCCGGTGGGTCACAGCGAACACTGAAGCTTTCTTT.

This sequence joins TRBV10-3 and TRBJ1-3; weak D call: TRBD1 (6 bases). Germline V gives CDR1 ENHRY, CDR2 SYGVKD. The CDR3 totals 13 residues. The V gene lost 9 bases and the J gene lost 0 bases, with 9 bases spanning the gap. CDR3 in amino acids: CAIGQISGNTIYF. CDR3 nucleotide sequence: TGTGCCATAGGACAGATCTCTGGAAACACCATATATTTT.

The V call is TRBV30, the J call TRBJ2-5, with D possibly matching TRBD2 (6 bases). This CDR3 contains 14 residues. Trimming shortened V by 5 bases and J by 2 bases, and 15 bases separated the two germline ends. Per the germline V gene, CDR1 is GTSNPN and CDR2 is SVGIG (reference sequence). The CDR3 region is CAWAPGGLQETQYF. CDR3 DNA: TGTGCCTGGGCCCCTGGAGGGCTGCAAGAGACCCAGTACTTC.

This clonotype showed up just a few times. The V and J genes are TRBV20-1 and TRBJ2-7; D might be TRBD2 (6 bases). Germline CDR1 and CDR2: DFQATT and SNEGSKA (reference sequence). This CDR3 is built from 13 residues. V was cut by 6 bases and J by 4 bases, with 16 bases left in between. The CDR3 sequence is CSASGGALYEQYF. CDR3 coding DNA: TGCAGTGCGAGTGGAGGGGCCCTATACGAGCAGTACTTC.

The gene calls are TRBV5-1 and TRBJ1-1; perhaps TRBD1 as D (6 bases). This CDR3 contains 14 residues. Germline V gene lookup returns CDR1 SGHRS and CDR2 YFSETQ. With 4 bases removed from V and 5 bases from J, the gap between germline ends came to 15 bases. This CDR3 reads CASSPEQGRTEAFF. CDR3 sequence (DNA): TGCGCCAGCAGCCCCGAGCAGGGGCGTACTGAAGCTTTCTTT.

This clonotype was seen a single time. This chain connects TRBV7-2 to TRBJ1-5; D is unclear. The germline V gene encodes CDR1 SGHTA and CDR2 FQGNSA. The CDR3 length is 14 residues. The V end lost 5 bases, the J end lost 2 bases, and 10 bases lay between the germline ends. CDR3 bases: TGTGCCAGCAGCCCGGTTGGGGGCAATCAGCCCCAGCATTTT. It is translated as CASSPVGGNQPQHF.

CDR3 in DNA: TGTGCCAGTAGGGAACGAGGGACAGGGGGCAGGTATGGCTACACCTTC. This translates into CASRERGTGGRYGYTF. The chain has TRBV19 and TRBJ1-2; 12 bases map to TRBD1. This CDR3 has 16 residues. Trimming cost V 6 bases and J 5 bases; bases outside gene matches: 10. Germline loops: CDR1 LNHDA, CDR2 SQIVND (reference sequence).

This clonotype has more than one count but fewer than ten. The gene calls are TRBV20-1 and TRBJ1-5; TRBD1 aligns across 7 bases. The ends lost 5 bases at V and 5 bases at J; junction bases unmatched: 15. The CDR3 has 16 residues. CDR1 is DFQATT and CDR2 is SNEGSKA in the germline V gene (reference sequence). CDR3 sequence reads: CSASQGFSGGDQPQHF. The CDR3 region has the DNA TGCAGTGCTTCCCAGGGGTTTTCAGGGGGTGATCAGCCCCAGCATTTT.

The gene calls are TRBV19 and TRBJ2-5; unclear D gene. Germline assignment: CDR1 LNHDA and CDR2 SQIVND (reference sequence). Between the trimmed V and J ends, which lost 4 bases and 1 base, there was a span of 13 bases. This CDR3 is 15 amino acids long. The CDR3 region is CASSKSGYIQETQYF. The DNA of the CDR3 is TGTGCCAGTAGTAAGTCGGGCTATATCCAAGAGACCCAGTACTTC.

The V call is TRBV10-3, the J call TRBJ2-7; TRBD1 might be the D (6 bases). V was cut by 10 bases and J by 3 bases, with 25 bases left in between. This CDR3 contains 16 residues. CDR1 and CDR2 (germline): ENHRY, SYGVKD. The CDR3 DNA is TGTGCCAGCAGGCCAACCGGGACATCTAAGGGCTACGAGCAGTACTTC. It encodes CASRPTGTSKGYEQYF.

CDR3 loop: CASSRPDRGRNEAFF. The CDR3 DNA sequence: TGTGCCAGCAGCCGCCCGGACAGGGGGCGGAATGAAGCTTTCTTT. The rearrangement links TRBV6-1 to TRBJ1-1; 11 bases align to TRBD1. Germline assignment: CDR1 MNHNS and CDR2 SASEGT. The CDR3 consists of 15 residues. The V gene end was trimmed by 6 bases and the J gene end by 7 bases; junction bases not matched to a gene: 10.

The table lists this clonotype with a few counts. The J gene is TRBJ2-1, the V gene TRBV20-1; possibly TRBD1 or TRBD2 for D (5 bases each). CDR3 length equals 11 residues. Deletions cut 3 bases from V and 11 bases from J, with 11 bases between. Germline lookup yields CDR1 DFQATT and CDR2 SNEGSKA (reference sequence). CDR3 protein: CSARRGLQQFF. As DNA, the CDR3 is TGCAGTGCTAGGAGGGGCCTACAGCAGTTCTTC.